Following are 26 T cell receptor beta chains from one sample sequenced in a study of shared clonotypes between healthy human individuals. The method was immunoSEQ multiplex PCR; TCRdb's version includes in-frame clones alone and lacks a portion of them. The sample comprises around 1,000,000 clones, 77% of which are singletons, and over 0.8% rests with the top ten. Sequenced input: memory CD4+ T cells from PBMCs. The subset was: CD45RA-negative fraction. The receptors here all came from a man younger than 30 in good health. Some clones in this sample may be carry-over from other donors' samples.

The genes are TRBV27 and TRBJ1-1; 9 positions agree with TRBD1. There are 13 residues in the CDR3. Germline CDR1 reads MNHEY; CDR2 reads SMNVEV (reference sequence). V dropped 10 bases and J dropped 6; count of bases not matched to a gene: 9. CDR3 nucleotide sequence: TGTGCCACAAGGACAGGGGATCTGTCTGAAGCTTTCTTT. It yields the protein CATRTGDLSEAFF.

The V gene is TRBV10-3, the J gene TRBJ2-7, with D perhaps matching TRBD2 (6 bases). Germline CDR1 is ENHRY and CDR2 is SYGVKD. There are 15 residues in the CDR3. Trimming removed 3 bases at V and 2 bases at J, with 14 bases between. The CDR3 reads CAISDQFGTAYEQYF. CDR3 sequence (DNA): TGTGCCATCAGTGACCAATTTGGGACTGCCTACGAGCAGTACTTC.

This clone was seen a single time. CDR3 in amino acids: CASRVDLINYGYTF. CDR3 coding DNA: TGTGCCAGCCGGGTAGACCTTATAAACTATGGCTACACCTTC. This sequence joins TRBV10-3 and TRBJ1-2; D unclear. The ends were cut back, 10 bases at V and 2 bases at J, with 17 bases in the middle. Germline CDR1 and CDR2: ENHRY and SYGVKD. The CDR3 has 14 amino acids.

This clone was counted a single time. The rearrangement joins TRBV10-3 to TRBJ1-2; 10 positions agree with TRBD1. Trimming took 6 bases from V and 8 from J; bases not matched to a gene: 9. The CDR3 contains 14 residues. CDR1 and CDR2 (germline): ENHRY, SYGVKD. CDR3 region: CAIRTTGGPGGYTF. The CDR3, as DNA: TGTGCCATCAGAACGACAGGGGGCCCGGGGGGCTACACCTTC.

The chain carries TRBV4-1 and TRBJ1-3, with D uncertain. Trimming took off 0 bases at V and 9 bases at J, with 9 bases between the two ends. The CDR3 is made up of 13 amino acids. Germline V gene sequence: CDR1 MGHRA, CDR2 YSYEKL. The CDR3 region is CASSQDSLGTIYF. The CDR3, as DNA: TGCGCCAGCAGCCAAGACAGTTTAGGCACCATATATTTT.

The chain links TRBV14 to TRBJ2-7, with 10 bases that match TRBD1. Unmatched junction bases numbered 3, after V lost 4 bases and J lost 0 bases. Looked up from germline, CDR1 is SGHDN and CDR2 is FVKESK. The CDR3 runs to 15 residues. CDR3 in DNA: TGTGCCAGCAGCCGACAGGGGGCTTACTCCTACGAGCAGTACTTC. It specifies CASSRQGAYSYEQYF.

The V and J genes are TRBV5-4 and TRBJ2-3; D uncertain. CDR1 SGHNT and CDR2 YYREEE come from the germline V gene (reference sequence). Trimming took 0 bases from V and 2 from J, leaving 7 bases between them. The CDR3 covers 14 residues. The CDR3 nucleotides are TGTGCCAGCAGCTTGGGCAGGAACACAGATACGCAGTATTTT. This translates into CASSLGRNTDTQYF.

This CDR3 reads CASSQGISGLRLVDTQYF. The CDR3, as DNA: TGTGCCAGCAGCCAAGGGATTTCGGGACTACGCCTAGTAGATACGCAGTATTTT. The chain combines TRBV14 with TRBJ2-3; 7 bases align to TRBD2. This CDR3 contains 18 residues. Trimming removed 1 base from V and 5 bases from J; junction bases left unmatched: 15. The germline V gene encodes CDR1 SGHDN and CDR2 FVKESK.

The chain has TRBV27 and TRBJ1-2; D is possibly TRBD1 (6 bases). The V gene's germline CDR1 is MNHEY and CDR2 SMNVEV (reference sequence). The CDR3 is 14 amino acids. Trimming left V 2 bases short and J 10 bases short, with 17 bases between. CDR3 sequence reads: CASSLTGGAALYTF. DNA for the CDR3: TGTGCCAGCAGTTTAACCGGGGGCGCAGCCCTCTACACCTTC.

The rearrangement links TRBV5-1 to TRBJ2-7, with 8 nucleotides matching TRBD2. The V and J ends lost 4 bases and 3 bases, in that order; junction bases with no gene match: 9. This CDR3 spans 15 amino acids. CDR1 is SGHRS, CDR2 YFSETQ, per germline. In DNA form, the CDR3 reads TGCGCCAGCAGCCCCGCCGGGACTAGGAACTACGAGCAGTACTTC. Amino acid sequence: CASSPAGTRNYEQYF.

A word on this clone: Other DNA sequences in this specimen translate into the identical CDR3. This chain links TRBV27 with TRBJ2-7; TRBD2 aligns across 7 bases. After removal of 2 bases from V and 2 bases from J, the junction contained 15 bases not matched to a gene. Germline-derived CDR1 and CDR2 are MNHEY and SMNVEV (reference sequence). The CDR3 extends over 18 amino acids. CDR3 sequence (DNA): TGTGCCAGCAGTTTAGCACAGAGGACTAGTGGGGCTCCCTACGAGCAGTACTTC. This gives the protein CASSLAQRTSGAPYEQYF.

The gene calls are TRBV9 and TRBJ2-1, with a possible D match to TRBD2 (9 bases). V shed 2 bases and J shed 6 bases, with 24 bases lying between them. Germline lookup yields CDR1 SGDLS and CDR2 YYNGEE. This CDR3 has 18 residues. CDR3 sequence (DNA): TGTGCCAGCAGCGTCGACAGCGGGAGGACAGGGCTACGCAATGAGCAGTTCTTC. It translates to CASSVDSGRTGLRNEQFF.

This clone was seen a handful of times. The V gene is TRBV6-6, the J gene TRBJ2-5, with a tentative D call TRBD1 (7 bases). The V end was cut by 0 bases, the J end by 5 bases, with 13 bases between. The V gene's germline CDR1 is MNHNY and CDR2 SVGAGI (reference sequence). The CDR3 totals 15 residues. The CDR3 loop is CASSYSMEGAETQYF. In DNA form, the CDR3 reads TGTGCCAGCAGTTACTCGATGGAGGGGGCTGAGACCCAGTACTTC.

This clone was recorded once. The rearrangement links TRBV5-1 to TRBJ2-1; D remains unclear. Trimming shortened V by 4 bases and J by 1 base, and 6 bases separated the two germline ends. CDR1 and CDR2 (germline): SGHRS, YFSETQ. This CDR3 contains 13 residues. CDR3 nucleotide sequence: TGCGCCAGCAGCCCATTGTCCTACAATGAGCAGTTCTTC. This translates into CASSPLSYNEQFF.

The chain carries TRBV7-3 and TRBJ2-7, with 10 bases lining up with TRBD2. Germline CDR1 and CDR2: SGHTA and FQGTGA. V dropped 5 bases and J dropped 2; count of bases not matched to a gene: 9. CDR3 length: 16 residues. CDR3 residues: CASSRTGTSAAYEQYF. The CDR3 bases are TGTGCCAGCAGCCGTACCGGGACTAGCGCGGCCTACGAGCAGTACTTC. Full variable domain (remainder filled in from reference TRBV7-3 and TRBJ2-7): GAGVSQTPSNKVTEKGKYVELRCDPISGHTALYWYRQSLGQGPEFLIYFQGTGAADDSGLPNDRFFAVRPEGSVSTLKIQRTERGDSAVYLCASSRTGTSAAYEQYFGPGTRLTVT.

This sequence joins TRBV29-1 and TRBJ2-7, with 8 bases that match TRBD1. Germline lookup yields CDR1 SQVTM and CDR2 ANQGSEA. Losses at the gene ends were 6 bases for V and 6 bases for J; bases not matched to a gene: 10. The CDR3 extends over 13 amino acids. The CDR3 here is CSVYIRTGLEQYF. The DNA of the CDR3 is TGCAGCGTCTACATTAGGACAGGGCTCGAGCAGTACTTC.

This chain connects TRBV7-9 to TRBJ2-5, with D uncertain. Deletions cut 1 base from V and 5 bases from J, with 11 bases between. The CDR3 loop spans 14 amino acids. Looked up from germline, CDR1 is SEHNR and CDR2 is FQNEAQ (reference sequence). Here the CDR3 reads CASSLGGRVETQYF. CDR3 DNA: TGTGCCAGCAGCTTAGGTGGCCGGGTTGAGACCCAGTACTTC. Based on the CDR3 plus reference TRBV7-9 and TRBJ2-5, the full variable domain is DTGVSQNPRHKITKRGQNVTFRCDPISEHNRLYWYRQTLGQGPEFLTYFQNEAQLEKSRLLSDRFSAERPKGSFSTLEIQRTEQGDSAMYLCASSLGGRVETQYFGPGTRLLVL.

The chain couples TRBV6-1 to TRBJ2-1; D possibly corresponds to TRBD2 (6 bases). CDR1 is MNHNS, CDR2 SASEGT, per germline. The CDR3 length is 14 residues. The V gene lost 5 bases and the J gene lost 10 bases, with 18 bases spanning the gap. CDR3 amino acids: CASSSGTSSWEQFF. In nucleotides, the CDR3 is TGTGCCAGCAGTTCCGGGACTTCGTCGTGGGAGCAGTTCTTC.

The rearrangement links TRBV19 to TRBJ1-4, with D hard to call. Germline V gene lookup returns CDR1 LNHDA and CDR2 SQIVND (reference sequence). This CDR3 region has 13 residues. V was pared by 2 bases and J by 12 bases, with 13 bases between. The CDR3 DNA reads as TGTGCCAGTAGTATAAGTAATCTGAACCAACTGTTTTTT. Translation: CASSISNLNQLFF.

This sequence joins TRBV7-2 and TRBJ2-7; 8 bases align to TRBD2. This CDR3 comprises 14 residues. Looked up from germline, CDR1 is SGHTA and CDR2 is FQGNSA. With V trimmed by 1 base and J by 3 bases, 2 bases remained unmatched. CDR3 DNA: TGTGCCAGCAGCTTAGATAGCGGGAACTACGAGCAGTACTTC. Translation: CASSLDSGNYEQYF.

V gene TRBV6-5 combines with J gene TRBJ1-2; weak D call: TRBD1 (5 bases). V lost 2 bases, J lost 6 bases, and 7 bases lay in between. This CDR3 is built from 12 residues. In germline, CDR1 is MNHEY, CDR2 SVGAGI. The CDR3 loop is CASSYRGDGYTF. The CDR3 DNA reads as TGTGCCAGCAGTTACAGGGGTGATGGCTACACCTTC.

The V and J genes are TRBV5-5 and TRBJ2-1; TRBD2 matches 7 bases. The CDR3 length is 15 residues. The germline V gene has CDR1 SGHKS and CDR2 YYEKEE (reference sequence). V lost 1 base, J lost 6 bases, and 7 bases stayed unmatched. DNA of the CDR3: TGTGCCAGCAGCTTGTCCGGACTAGAAATCAATGAGCAGTTCTTC. It codes for CASSLSGLEINEQFF.

This clone was picked up one time. The rearrangement links TRBV2 to TRBJ1-4; D is unresolved. V lost 6 bases and J lost 8, with 13 bases in between. Germline CDR1 and CDR2: SNHLY and FYNNEI. This CDR3 comprises 13 residues. The CDR3 nucleotides are TGTGCCAGCAGCACCGACGATAGGGAAAAACTGTTTTTT. Its protein is CASSTDDREKLFF.

The V and J genes are TRBV7-6 and TRBJ2-5; D tentatively reads TRBD1 or TRBD2 (5 bases each). The CDR3 contains 15 residues. The germline V and J ends were trimmed by 2 bases and 4 bases, with 14 bases remaining between them. The germline V gene has CDR1 SGHVS and CDR2 FNYEAQ. CDR3 DNA: TGTGCCAGCAGCTTACGGGCAGGGAGTGGAGAGACCCAGTACTTC. Translated: CASSLRAGSGETQYF. Drawing the rest from reference TRBV7-6 and TRBJ2-5, the complete variable domain is GAGVSQSPRYKVTKRGQDVALRCDPISGHVSLYWYRQALGQGPEFLTYFNYEAQQDKSGLPNDRFSAERPEGSISTLTIQRTEQRDSAMYRCASSLRAGSGETQYFGPGTRLLVL.

The chain carries TRBV25-1 and TRBJ1-2, with no clear D. V lost 1 base and J 7 bases, leaving 7 bases between the germline ends. Germline CDR1 MGHDK, CDR2 SYGVNS. The CDR3 loop spans 12 amino acids. For the CDR3, the DNA is TGTGCCAGCAGTGAATTGCCCGGTGGCTACACCTTC. This sequence encodes CASSELPGGYTF.

V and J are TRBV28 and TRBJ1-1; D is possibly TRBD1 (6 bases). Trimming shortened V by 8 bases and J by 11 bases, and 21 bases separated the two germline ends. This CDR3 is built from 13 residues. Germline V gene lookup returns CDR1 MDHEN and CDR2 SYDVKM. The CDR3 region has the DNA TGTGCCAGCGGCTTCAGGGGTTTGTCTGCCGCTTTCTTT. Translated, it gives CASGFRGLSAAFF.